This T cell receptor beta chain was profiled in a study of sequential checkpoint blockade in melanoma. Study-level information: Both treatment sequences were followed by maintenance nivolumab.

Noted treatment: randomized to nivolumab then ipilimumab (arm A) or the reverse (arm B). Patients had received no earlier DNA-damaging chemotherapy. Trimming removed 1 base from V and 0 bases from J, with 12 bases in between. Germline CDR1 and CDR2: LNHDA and SQIVND (reference sequence). The CDR3 totals 16 residues. This clone was recorded a few times. This table comes from immunoSEQ multiplex PCR, and its TCRdb copy is limited to in-frame clones, with some not included. Of about 32,000 clones listed, approximately 82% are singletons. The sequences come from CD8+ T cells sorted from blood (inferred from file names), collected from a patient given nivolumab and ipilimumab in sequence. The sequence derives from a human donor with melanoma. The V call is TRBV19, the J call TRBJ1-2; D is perhaps TRBD1 (5 bases). The CDR3 here is CASSIVVTGSNYGYTF. CDR3 nucleotides: TGTGCCAGTAGTATAGTCGTTACAGGCTCTAACTATGGCTACACCTTC. Combining the CDR3 with reference TRBV19 and TRBJ1-2 gives the whole variable domain DGGITQSPKYLFRKEGQNVTLSCEQNLNHDAMYWYRQDPGQGLRLIYYSQIVNDFQKGDIAEGYSVSREKKESFPLTVTSAQKNPTAFYLCASSIVVTGSNYGYTFGSGTRLTVV.